Shown below are 13 T cell receptor beta chains from a single sample sequenced in a study of blood T cell repertoires in COVID-19. Sequenced by immunoSEQ multiplex PCR; TCRdb stores in-frame clones only, minus some. The sample lists approximately 220,000 clones; 86% were seen once. The specimen was PBMCs or T cells enriched from blood (not recorded which). These receptors came from a woman aged 40 to 50 with acute COVID-19.

The chain has TRBV12-3 or TRBV12-4 and TRBJ1-5, with D possibly TRBD1 on 6 matching bases. There are 13 residues in the CDR3. V was cut by 5 bases and J by 3 bases, with 8 bases left in between. CDR3: CASSAGANQPQHF. CDR3 DNA sequence: TGTGCCAGCAGTGCAGGGGCCAATCAGCCCCAGCATTTT.

The chain recombines TRBV28 with TRBJ1-3, with 7 bases identical to TRBD1. The V segment lost 3 bases and the J segment 5 bases; nucleotides outside the gene matches: 10. Germline values: CDR1 MDHEN, CDR2 SYDVKM. The CDR3 runs 16 residues. CDR3 in DNA: TGTGCCAGCAGTTTGGGCCTAGGGGGCGCTAGAAACACCATATATTTT. It encodes CASSLGLGGARNTIYF.

The V gene is TRBV3-1 (or the pseudogene TRBV3-2), the J gene TRBJ2-1, with 8 bases fitting TRBD2. From germline, CDR1 is LGHDT and CDR2 YNNKEL (reference sequence). The CDR3 extends over 16 amino acids. With V trimmed by 0 bases and J by 9 bases, 10 bases remained unmatched. The CDR3 nucleotides are TGTGCCAGCAGCCAAGATTTCCTGACTAGCGCGGCTGAGCAGTTCTTC. It specifies CASSQDFLTSAAEQFF.

The chain recombines TRBV30 with TRBJ1-1; D gene uncertain. Germline CDR1 reads GTSNPN; CDR2 reads SVGIG (reference sequence). This CDR3 has 11 residues. V lost 4 bases, J lost 5 bases, and 8 bases lay in between. This chain's CDR3 is CAWIQVTEAFF. Here the CDR3 DNA reads TGTGCCTGGATCCAGGTGACTGAAGCTTTCTTT. The variable domain in full, completed from reference TRBV30 and TRBJ1-1, reads SQTIHQWPATLVQPVGSPLSLECTVEGTSNPNLYWYRQAAGRGLQLLFYSVGIGQISSEVPQNLSASRPQDRQFILSSKKLLLSDSGFYLCAWIQVTEAFFGQGTRLTVV.

Sample share makes this clone medium-sized. The rearrangement uses TRBV19 and TRBJ2-2, with 9 bases matching TRBD1. The CDR3 extends over 16 amino acids. The junction had 5 bases not matched to a gene; V was cut back by 5 bases and J by 1 base. Germline CDR1 is LNHDA and CDR2 is SQIVND (reference sequence). CDR3 DNA: TGTGCCAGTAGTGATCCGGGACAGGGGAACACCGGGGAGCTGTTTTTT. Translation gives CASSDPGQGNTGELFF.

The chain joins TRBV5-1 to TRBJ1-2; D is possibly TRBD1 (5 bases). There are 13 residues in the CDR3. The V end lost 7 bases, the J end lost 4 bases, and 14 bases lay between the germline ends. Germline V gene data show CDR1 as SGHRS and CDR2 as YFSETQ. The CDR3, as DNA: TGCGCCAGCCGGACCGCGGGACTCTATGGCTACACCTTC. This sequence encodes CASRTAGLYGYTF.

The chain joins TRBV27 to TRBJ1-5, with 10 bases that match TRBD1. The trim removed 4 bases at V and 0 bases at J, leaving 9 bases unmatched. The CDR3 is 18 residues long. Per germline, CDR1 MNHEY and CDR2 SMNVEV (reference sequence). The DNA for the CDR3 is TGTGCCAGCAGTTCCGGGACAGGGGTCAACAATAGCAATCAGCCCCAGCATTTT. This encodes CASSSGTGVNNSNQPQHF.

The chain recombines TRBV11-2 with TRBJ1-2; no reliable D call. The CDR3 length is 17 residues. The V end was cut by 4 bases, the J end by 2 bases, with 20 bases between. Germline V gene lookup returns CDR1 SGHAT and CDR2 FQNNGV. Here the CDR3 DNA reads TGTGCCAGCAGCTCCCTTTTCCCGGGAACCGCGAACTATGGCTACACCTTC. This sequence encodes CASSSLFPGTANYGYTF.

The chain is built from TRBV19 and TRBJ1-5, with a tentative D call TRBD1 (6 bases). Trimming took off 7 bases at V and 3 bases at J, with 13 bases between the two ends. This CDR3 is built from 14 residues. Germline CDR1 reads LNHDA; CDR2 reads SQIVND (reference sequence). This CDR3 reads CASNLRDTNQPQHF. For the CDR3, the DNA is TGTGCCAGTAACCTCCGGGACACCAATCAGCCCCAGCATTTT.

The genes are TRBV18 and TRBJ2-3; D is ambiguous. This CDR3 is 10 amino acids long. CDR1 and CDR2 from the germline V gene are KGHSH and LQKENI. V lost 6 bases and J 6 bases, leaving 4 bases between the germline ends. The CDR3: CASSGDTQYF. CDR3 bases: TGTGCCAGCTCCGGTGATACGCAGTATTTT.

This rearrangement joins TRBV19 to TRBJ2-7; 10 nucleotides line up with TRBD2. Unmatched junction bases numbered 22, after V lost 3 bases and J lost 2 bases. This CDR3 is 21 amino acids long. Looked up from germline, CDR1 is LNHDA and CDR2 is SQIVND (reference sequence). The CDR3 DNA follows: TGTGCCAGTAGTATGGGCCTCCCTTCCTTAGCGGGAGGTTTAAAGGCCTACGAGCAGTACTTC. This gives the protein CASSMGLPSLAGGLKAYEQYF.

The chain is built from TRBV7-9 and TRBJ1-1; 8 nucleotides match TRBD1. V shed 4 bases and J 1 base; nucleotides not matched to a gene: 2. The CDR3 length is 14 residues. Germline loops: CDR1 SEHNR, CDR2 FQNEAQ (reference sequence). The CDR3 DNA is TGTGCCAGCAGCTCCGGGACAGGGAACACTGAAGCTTTCTTT. This codes for CASSSGTGNTEAFF. The full variable domain, its missing parts supplied by reference TRBV7-9 and TRBJ1-1, is DTGVSQNPRHKITKRGQNVTFRCDPISEHNRLYWYRQTLGQGPEFLTYFQNEAQLEKSRLLSDRFSAERPKGSFSTLEIQRTEQGDSAMYLCASSSGTGNTEAFFGQGTRLTVV.

The rearrangement uses TRBV24-1 and TRBJ2-2; maybe TRBD2 (5 bases). Germline-derived CDR1 and CDR2 are KGHDR and SFDVKD. This CDR3 is built from 14 residues. V lost 5 bases and J lost 6, with 12 bases in between. The CDR3 region is CATSVPGSAGELFF. CDR3 nucleotide sequence: TGTGCCACCAGTGTGCCGGGGTCGGCCGGGGAGCTGTTTTTT.